These 29 T cell receptor beta chains were sequenced from one sample in a study of cytomegalovirus exposure and HLA in healthy donors. The PCR employed 60 Vbeta primers together with 13 Jbeta primers. Assay used: immunoSEQ multiplex PCR; TCRdb lists only in-frame clones, some missing. The sample holds 100,000 to 150,000 clones, 74% seen once. Sequences were obtained from PBMCs. These receptors all stem from a man aged 40-49 years in good health and CMV-seropositive.

The chain uses TRBV6-1 and TRBJ2-7; D may be TRBD1 (6 bases). Germline V gene lookup returns CDR1 MNHNS and CDR2 SASEGT. V was pared by 4 bases and J by 3 bases, with 16 bases between. The CDR3 consists of 15 residues. CDR3 nucleotide sequence: TGTGCCAGCAGTGTCGGGACATGGAGTGGCTACGAGCAGTACTTC. Translating it yields CASSVGTWSGYEQYF.

The V gene is TRBV11-3, the J gene TRBJ1-6; D unclear. The CDR3 is 13 amino acids. The V end was cut by 0 bases, the J end by 8 bases, with 5 bases between. Germline V gives CDR1 SGHNT, CDR2 YENEEA. The CDR3 region is CASSLDSDSPLHF. The CDR3 bases are TGTGCCAGCAGCTTAGATTCGGATTCACCCCTCCACTTT.

The chain is built from TRBV4-1 and TRBJ2-5, with D perhaps TRBD2 (5 bases). Germline values: CDR1 MGHRA, CDR2 YSYEKL. Trimming left V 2 bases short and J 7 bases short, with 8 bases between. The CDR3 has 12 residues. The chain's CDR3 is CASSQKEGTQYF. The CDR3 coding sequence is TGCGCCAGCAGCCAAAAAGAGGGGACCCAGTACTTC.

V gene TRBV5-1 combines with J gene TRBJ2-3; 8 nucleotides agree with TRBD2. The CDR3 consists of 18 residues. Germline V gene lookup returns CDR1 SGHRS and CDR2 YFSETQ. V shed 4 bases, J shed 0 bases, and the junction held 13 bases outside the gene matches. The CDR3 region is CASSTQRGWKTSTDTQYF. CDR3 DNA: TGCGCCAGCAGCACTCAGCGGGGGTGGAAAACTAGCACAGATACGCAGTATTTT.

Concerning this clone itself: The junction differs from germline at one of its ends, possibly a read error. The chain combines TRBV2 with TRBJ1-2; D possibly corresponds to TRBD1 (6 bases). Germline loops: CDR1 SNHLY, CDR2 FYNNEI. The CDR3 loop spans 14 amino acids. CDR3 DNA: TGTGCCAGCAGCGAAGGACAGCTTCTTGGGGGCTACACCTTC. It yields the protein CASSEGQLLGGYTF.

This clone was detected once. V usage is TRBV18 and J usage is TRBJ2-5; D gene unclear. This CDR3 is built from 14 residues. Trimming took off 3 bases at V and 2 bases at J, with 10 bases between the two ends. Germline V gives CDR1 KGHSH, CDR2 LQKENI. In nucleotides, the CDR3 is TGTGCCAGCTCACCGGGCCAGTCTCAAGAGACCCAGTACTTC. As protein: CASSPGQSQETQYF. Drawing the rest from reference TRBV18 and TRBJ2-5, the complete variable domain is NAGVMQNPRHLVRRRGQEARLRCSPMKGHSHVYWYRQLPEEGLKFMVYLQKENIIDESGMPKERFSAEFPKEGPSILRIQQVVRGDSAAYFCASSPGQSQETQYFGPGTRLLVL.

V is TRBV5-1 and J is TRBJ2-5; 10 nucleotides agree with TRBD2. Germline V lookup: CDR1 SGHRS, CDR2 YFSETQ. Trimming took 2 bases from V and 0 from J; bases not matched to a gene: 1. The CDR3 sequence is 15 residues long. This CDR3 is CASSLLAGNQETQYF. Written as DNA, the CDR3 is TGCGCCAGCAGCTTACTAGCGGGAAACCAAGAGACCCAGTACTTC.

The rearrangement joins TRBV7-6 to TRBJ2-1; 12 bases are a match to TRBD2. This CDR3 contains 15 residues. In germline, CDR1 is SGHVS, CDR2 FNYEAQ. V trimming: 1 base; J trimming: 9 bases; junction bases outside the gene matches: 4. CDR3 DNA sequence: TGTGCCAGCAGCTTAGTAGCTAGCGGGGGGGGTGAGCAGTTCTTC. This translates into CASSLVASGGGEQFF.

The chain has TRBV5-1 and TRBJ2-3; D ambiguous. The germline V gene has CDR1 SGHRS and CDR2 YFSETQ. The CDR3 covers 14 residues. Deletions cut 0 bases from V and 2 bases from J, with 7 bases between. The CDR3 loop reads CASSLETATDTQYF. CDR3 in DNA: TGCGCCAGCAGCTTGGAAACAGCCACAGATACGCAGTATTTT.

The rearrangement joins TRBV14 to TRBJ2-5; perhaps TRBD2 as D (6 bases). CDR3 length: 13 amino acids. V gave up 3 bases and J gave up 5 bases, with 10 bases separating them. The V gene's germline CDR1 is SGHDN and CDR2 FVKESK. The CDR3, as DNA: TGTGCCAGCAGCCAGACTAGTTCGGAGACCCAGTACTTC. It yields the protein CASSQTSSETQYF.

This rearrangement joins TRBV11-2 to TRBJ2-1, with unresolved D. CDR1 is SGHAT, CDR2 FQNNGV, per germline. V lost 8 bases to trimming and J lost 8 bases, with 16 bases between them. CDR3 size: 13 residues. This chain's CDR3 is CASQPTTLDEQFF. CDR3 nucleotide sequence: TGTGCCAGCCAACCAACAACCCTCGATGAGCAGTTCTTC.

The gene calls are TRBV19 and TRBJ2-3, with D possibly TRBD2 on 6 matching bases. V shed 1 base and J shed 2 bases, with 10 bases lying between them. Looked up from germline, CDR1 is LNHDA and CDR2 is SQIVND (reference sequence). The CDR3 length is 15 residues. As DNA, the CDR3 is TGTGCCAGTAGTATAGGTAGCGGCACCACAGATACGCAGTATTTT. It encodes CASSIGSGTTDTQYF.

The chain joins TRBV28 to TRBJ1-2, with D maybe TRBD1 (5 bases). The V gene lost 8 bases and the J gene lost 0 bases, with 10 bases spanning the gap. Looked up from germline, CDR1 is MDHEN and CDR2 is SYDVKM. This CDR3 comprises 13 residues. CDR3 sequence (DNA): TGTGCCAGCCGGGGGGGGGCTAACTATGGCTACACCTTC. Protein: CASRGGANYGYTF.

The CDR3 nucleotides are TGCGCCAGCAGCCCGACAACCCTAAGCGGGAGGCCCTCCTACGAGCAGTACTTC. Protein: CASSPTTLSGRPSYEQYF. V and J are TRBV5-1 and TRBJ2-7, with TRBD2 matching 9 bases. Germline V lookup: CDR1 SGHRS, CDR2 YFSETQ. This CDR3 has 18 residues. Trimming took 4 bases from V and 0 from J; bases not matched to a gene: 14.

The chain uses TRBV5-5 and TRBJ1-4; D is unclear. This CDR3 is 14 amino acids long. V lost 0 bases to trimming and J lost 4 bases, with 7 bases between them. Germline V gene sequence: CDR1 SGHKS, CDR2 YYEKEE (reference sequence). CDR3 sequence (DNA): TGTGCCAGCAGCTTGGGCGGGATTAATGAAAAACTGTTTTTT. This sequence encodes CASSLGGINEKLFF.

The rearrangement uses TRBV19 and TRBJ2-5, with 9 bases matching TRBD1. Germline lookup yields CDR1 LNHDA and CDR2 SQIVND (reference sequence). V dropped 7 bases and J dropped 3; count of bases not matched to a gene: 6. The CDR3 extends over 14 amino acids. CDR3 DNA: TGTGCCAGTACCCCCACAGGGGGCAAAGAGACCCAGTACTTC. Its translation: CASTPTGGKETQYF.

This clone was seen a single time. The rearrangement uses TRBV6-1 and TRBJ2-1; maybe TRBD2 (7 bases). The CDR3 has 15 residues. The germline CDR1 and CDR2 sequences are MNHNS and SASEGT. V was shortened by 3 bases and J by 7 bases, with 16 bases between the two germline ends. In DNA form, the CDR3 reads TGTGCCAGCAGTGAGGGGGGGCGAGGGGGAAATGAGCAGTTCTTC. Protein product: CASSEGGRGGNEQFF.

The CDR3 coding sequence is TGCGCCAGCAGCTTGGCCGGGACAGGACCAAACTATGGCTACACCTTC. It encodes CASSLAGTGPNYGYTF. The chain carries TRBV5-1 and TRBJ1-2, with 8 positions matching TRBD1. With 0 bases clipped from V and 2 bases from J, the junction kept 6 bases outside the gene matches. Germline V gene data show CDR1 as SGHRS and CDR2 as YFSETQ. The CDR3 is made up of 16 amino acids. Combining the CDR3 with reference TRBV5-1 and TRBJ1-2 gives the whole variable domain KAGVTQTPRYLIKTRGQQVTLSCSPISGHRSVSWYQQTPGQGLQFLFEYFSETQRNKGNFPGRFSGRQFSNSRSEMNVSTLELGDSALYLCASSLAGTGPNYGYTFGSGTRLTVV.

The gene calls are TRBV27 and TRBJ2-5, with a possible D match to TRBD2 (7 bases). The CDR3 has 14 amino acids. The V gene's germline CDR1 is MNHEY and CDR2 SMNVEV (reference sequence). Trimming took 3 bases from V and 4 from J, leaving 12 bases between them. The CDR3 nucleotides read TGTGCCAGCAGTTTGGGGGGGGCTGGAGAGACCCAGTACTTC. Its translation: CASSLGGAGETQYF.

In this sample, this clone turned up a few times. The chain uses TRBV9 and TRBJ1-6; 9 bases line up with TRBD1. CDR1 is SGDLS and CDR2 is YYNGEE in the germline V gene. The CDR3 has 17 amino acids. V shed 8 bases, J shed 0 bases, and the junction held 9 bases outside the gene matches. The CDR3 sequence: CASSSGTGSSYNSPLHF. CDR3 DNA: TGTGCCAGTTCTTCCGGGACAGGGAGCTCCTATAATTCACCCCTCCACTTT.

The V and J genes are TRBV7-3 and TRBJ2-5, with 10 nucleotides matching TRBD1. The CDR3 totals 16 residues. Germline V lookup: CDR1 SGHTA, CDR2 FQGTGA. Trimming cost V 5 bases and J 4 bases; bases outside gene matches: 10. The CDR3: CASSLTDRGRRETQYF. CDR3 sequence (DNA): TGTGCCAGCAGCCTTACAGACAGGGGGCGGCGAGAGACCCAGTACTTC. The full variable domain, its missing parts supplied by reference TRBV7-3 and TRBJ2-5, is GAGVSQTPSNKVTEKGKYVELRCDPISGHTALYWYRQSLGQGPEFLIYFQGTGAADDSGLPNDRFFAVRPEGSVSTLKIQRTERGDSAVYLCASSLTDRGRRETQYFGPGTRLLVL.

This clone occurred a few times. The V and J genes are TRBV5-6 and TRBJ2-7, with a possible D match to TRBD1 (6 bases). There are 15 residues in the CDR3. The germline gives CDR1 SGHDT, CDR2 YYEEEE. Trimming took off 4 bases at V and 2 bases at J, with 16 bases between the two ends. The DNA of the CDR3 is TGTGCCAGCAGCGTCCCCAGGGGTACCACCTACGAGCAGTACTTC. Translation gives CASSVPRGTTYEQYF.

This clone was picked up a small number of times. The chain is built from TRBV30 and TRBJ2-3; the match to TRBD2 covers 11 bases. V shed 0 bases and J 2 bases; nucleotides not matched to a gene: 13. Germline V gene sequence: CDR1 GTSNPN, CDR2 SVGIG (reference sequence). The CDR3 loop spans 19 amino acids. CDR3 nucleotides: TGTGCCTGGAGTGTAATCCTAGCGGGGGGCTGGAGAAACACAGATACGCAGTATTTT. Its translation is CAWSVILAGGWRNTDTQYF. Using reference TRBV30 and TRBJ2-3 for the parts outside the CDR3, the full variable domain is SQTIHQWPATLVQPVGSPLSLECTVEGTSNPNLYWYRQAAGRGLQLLFYSVGIGQISSEVPQNLSASRPQDRQFILSSKKLLLSDSGFYLCAWSVILAGGWRNTDTQYFGPGTRLTVL.

V gene TRBV6-5 combines with J gene TRBJ2-7; D is possibly TRBD1 (6 bases). Germline CDR1 MNHEY, CDR2 SVGAGI. V was shortened by 5 bases and J by 3 bases, with 11 bases between the two germline ends. This CDR3 has 13 amino acids. This CDR3 reads CASSPGTFYEQYF. For the CDR3, the DNA is TGTGCCAGCAGTCCCGGGACATTCTACGAGCAGTACTTC.

The chain joins TRBV30 to TRBJ2-1; 7 nucleotides line up with TRBD1. The junction had 6 bases not matched to a gene; V was cut back by 3 bases and J by 1 base. CDR1 GTSNPN and CDR2 SVGIG come from the germline V gene (reference sequence). The length of the CDR3 is 15 residues. In DNA, the CDR3 is TGTGCCTGGAGGTTCCGGGACAGTTCCTACAATGAGCAGTTCTTC. Its translation: CAWRFRDSSYNEQFF. Supplemented by reference TRBV30 and TRBJ2-1, the full variable domain reads SQTIHQWPATLVQPVGSPLSLECTVEGTSNPNLYWYRQAAGRGLQLLFYSVGIGQISSEVPQNLSASRPQDRQFILSSKKLLLSDSGFYLCAWRFRDSSYNEQFFGPGTRLTVL.

The V gene is TRBV5-1, the J gene TRBJ2-3; D is uncertain. The V end lost 5 bases, the J end lost 2 bases, and 12 bases lay between the germline ends. This CDR3 region has 14 residues. Germline values: CDR1 SGHRS, CDR2 YFSETQ. CDR3 nucleotide sequence: TGCGCCAGCAGGTTTCAGGATTCCACAGATACGCAGTATTTT. Translation gives CASRFQDSTDTQYF.

Of note for this clone: Other DNA variants within this sample encode the same CDR3. The chain recombines TRBV6-5 with TRBJ1-1, with no clear D. Germline values: CDR1 MNHEY, CDR2 SVGAGI. Trimming left V 6 bases short and J 1 base short, with 15 bases between. The CDR3 is 15 residues long. The CDR3 region has the DNA TGTGCCAGCAGCGACCGGGAAGTTAGGAACACTGAAGCTTTCTTT. Amino acids: CASSDREVRNTEAFF.

The gene calls are TRBV5-5 and TRBJ1-2; 9 positions match TRBD1. Per the germline V gene, CDR1 is SGHKS and CDR2 is YYEKEE (reference sequence). The CDR3 runs 14 residues. The V gene end was trimmed by 0 bases and the J gene end by 4 bases; junction bases not matched to a gene: 1. DNA of the CDR3: TGTGCCAGCAGCTTGGAGGACAGGGGCTATGGCTACACCTTC. Residues: CASSLEDRGYGYTF.

This rearrangement joins TRBV5-1 to TRBJ1-2; D gene unclear. Germline CDR1 and CDR2: SGHRS and YFSETQ. Trimming left V 4 bases short and J 5 bases short, with 15 bases between. The CDR3 sequence is 14 residues long. In DNA form, the CDR3 reads TGCGCCAGCAGCCCCGGTGGTTCGGGATATGGCTACACCTTC. This encodes CASSPGGSGYGYTF.